This record concerns one T cell receptor (beta chain) sequence. The source of the sample is a study of blood T cell repertoires in COVID-19. Sequencing was performed with immunoSEQ multiplex PCR; in TCRdb, only in-frame clones are kept and a portion is missing. The sample lists over 30,000 clones; under 90% were seen once. The germline V gene has CDR1 SGHNT and CDR2 YYREEE (reference sequence). The CDR3 is made up of 12 amino acids. V was cut by 4 bases and J by 8 bases, with 12 bases left in between. The source is a man between 65 and 80 years old with acute or convalescent COVID-19. The chain combines TRBV5-4 with TRBJ1-1; the D gene is possibly TRBD1 (6 bases). The specimen sequenced was peripheral blood. The CDR3 spells CASSHDRLEAFF. The CDR3 DNA reads as TGTGCCAGCAGCCACGACAGGTTAGAAGCTTTCTTT.